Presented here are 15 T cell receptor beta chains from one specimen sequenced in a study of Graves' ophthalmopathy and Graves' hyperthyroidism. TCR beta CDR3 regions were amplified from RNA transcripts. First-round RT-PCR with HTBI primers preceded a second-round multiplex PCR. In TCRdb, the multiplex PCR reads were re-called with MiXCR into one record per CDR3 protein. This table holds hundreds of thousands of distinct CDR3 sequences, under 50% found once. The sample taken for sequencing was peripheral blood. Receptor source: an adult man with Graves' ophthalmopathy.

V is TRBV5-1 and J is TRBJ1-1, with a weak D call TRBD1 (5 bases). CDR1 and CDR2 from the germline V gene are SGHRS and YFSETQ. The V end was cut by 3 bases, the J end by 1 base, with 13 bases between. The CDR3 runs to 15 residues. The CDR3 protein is CASSCTRDGNTEAFF. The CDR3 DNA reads TGCGCCAGCAGCTGTACCCGGGACGGGAACACTGAAGCTTTCTTT. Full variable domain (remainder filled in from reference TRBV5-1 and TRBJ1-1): KAGVTQTPRYLIKTRGQQVTLSCSPISGHRSVSWYQQTPGQGLQFLFEYFSETQRNKGNFPGRFSGRQFSNSRSEMNVSTLELGDSALYLCASSCTRDGNTEAFFGQGTRLTVV.

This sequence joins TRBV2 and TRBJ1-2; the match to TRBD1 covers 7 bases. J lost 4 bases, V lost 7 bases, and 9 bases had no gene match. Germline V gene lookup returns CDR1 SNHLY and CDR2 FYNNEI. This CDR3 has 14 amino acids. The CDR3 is CASKERTGFYGYTF. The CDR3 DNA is TGTGCCAGCAAGGAGCGGACAGGATTCTATGGCTACACCTTC.

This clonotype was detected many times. The CDR3 DNA is TGCGCCAGCAGCCAAGAGACAGGGTATGGACATGGCTACACCTTC. It is translated as CASSQETGYGHGYTF. The V and J genes are TRBV4-3 and TRBJ1-2; 7 bases agree with TRBD1. Germline CDR1 LGHNA, CDR2 YSLEER. V was pared by 0 bases and J by 6 bases, with 7 bases of the junction left unmatched. The CDR3 spans 15 residues.

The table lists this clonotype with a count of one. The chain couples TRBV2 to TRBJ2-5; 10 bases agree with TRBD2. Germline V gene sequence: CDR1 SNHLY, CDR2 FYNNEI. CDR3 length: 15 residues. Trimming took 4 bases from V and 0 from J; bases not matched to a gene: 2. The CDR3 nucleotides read TGTGCCAGCAGTGGGCTAGCGGGGGACCAAGAGACCCAGTACTTC. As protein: CASSGLAGDQETQYF.

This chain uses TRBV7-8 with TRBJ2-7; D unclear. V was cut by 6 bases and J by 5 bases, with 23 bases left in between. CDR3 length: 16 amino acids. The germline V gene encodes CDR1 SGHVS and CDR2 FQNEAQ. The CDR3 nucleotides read TGTGCCAGCAGAGAAGGCAGGTTCCCTAGAAACAACGAGCAGTACTTC. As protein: CASREGRFPRNNEQYF.

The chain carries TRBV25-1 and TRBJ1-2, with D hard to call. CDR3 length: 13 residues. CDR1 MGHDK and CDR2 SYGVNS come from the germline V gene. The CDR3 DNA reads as TGTGCTAGAGCTGGGAGTTCTAACTATGGCTACACCTTC. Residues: CARAGSSNYGYTF.

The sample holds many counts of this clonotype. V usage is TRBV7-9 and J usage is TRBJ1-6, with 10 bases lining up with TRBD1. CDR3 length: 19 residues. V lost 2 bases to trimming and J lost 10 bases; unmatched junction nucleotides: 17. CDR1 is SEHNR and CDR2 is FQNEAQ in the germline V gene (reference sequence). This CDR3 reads CASSLFETPGQGQISPLHF. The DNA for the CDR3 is TGTGCCAGCAGCTTATTCGAAACGCCGGGACAGGGGCAAATATCACCCCTCCACTTT.

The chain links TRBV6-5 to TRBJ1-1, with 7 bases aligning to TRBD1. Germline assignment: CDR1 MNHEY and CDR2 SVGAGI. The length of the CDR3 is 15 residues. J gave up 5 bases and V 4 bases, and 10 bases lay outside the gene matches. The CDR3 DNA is TGTGCCAGCAGTTCCCTCGACAGGGCATGGACTGAAGCTTTCTTT. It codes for CASSSLDRAWTEAFF.

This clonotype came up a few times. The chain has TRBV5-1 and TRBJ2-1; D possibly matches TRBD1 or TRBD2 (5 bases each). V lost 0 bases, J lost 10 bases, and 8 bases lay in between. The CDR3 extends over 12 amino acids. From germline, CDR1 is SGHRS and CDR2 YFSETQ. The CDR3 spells CASSLGGKEQFF. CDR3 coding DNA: TGCGCCAGCAGCTTGGGGGGGAAGGAGCAGTTCTTC.

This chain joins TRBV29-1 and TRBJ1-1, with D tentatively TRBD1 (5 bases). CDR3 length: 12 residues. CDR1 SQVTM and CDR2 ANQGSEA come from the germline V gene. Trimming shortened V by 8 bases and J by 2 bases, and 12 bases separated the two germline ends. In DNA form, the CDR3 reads TGCAGCAGTTACGGGGCCAACACTGAAGCTTTCTTT. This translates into CSSYGANTEAFF.

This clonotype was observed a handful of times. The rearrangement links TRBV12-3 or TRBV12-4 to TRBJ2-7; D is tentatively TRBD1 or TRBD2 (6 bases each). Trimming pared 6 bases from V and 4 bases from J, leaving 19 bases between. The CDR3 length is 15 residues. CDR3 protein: CASRGPGRGGYEQYF. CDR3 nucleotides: TGTGCCAGCAGGGGACCGGGCAGGGGAGGATACGAGCAGTACTTC.

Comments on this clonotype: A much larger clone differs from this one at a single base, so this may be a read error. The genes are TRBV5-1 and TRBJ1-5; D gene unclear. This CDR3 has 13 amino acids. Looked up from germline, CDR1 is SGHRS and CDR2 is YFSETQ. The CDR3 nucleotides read TGCGCCAGCAGCTTGAACACTAATCGGCCCCAGCATTTT. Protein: CASSLNTNRPQHF.

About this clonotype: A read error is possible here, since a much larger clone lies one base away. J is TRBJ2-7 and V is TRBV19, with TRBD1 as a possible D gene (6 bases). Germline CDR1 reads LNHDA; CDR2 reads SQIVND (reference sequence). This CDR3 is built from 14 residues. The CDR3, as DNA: TGTGCCAGTAAGGAAGACATAGGGGGATACGAGCAGTGCTTC. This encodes CASKEDIGGYEQCF.

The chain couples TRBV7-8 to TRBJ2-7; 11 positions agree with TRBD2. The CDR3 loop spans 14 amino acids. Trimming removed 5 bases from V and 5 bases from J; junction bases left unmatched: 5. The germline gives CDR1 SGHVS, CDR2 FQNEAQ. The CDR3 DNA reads TGTGCCAGCAGCCCCACTAGCGGGGGAAACGAGCAGTACTTC. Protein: CASSPTSGGNEQYF.

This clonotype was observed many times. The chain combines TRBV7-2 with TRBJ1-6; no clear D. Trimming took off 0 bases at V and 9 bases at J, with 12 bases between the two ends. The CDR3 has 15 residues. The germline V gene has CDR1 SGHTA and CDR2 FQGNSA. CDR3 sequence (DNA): TGTGCCAGCAGCTTAGCGAGAGAGCTTGGTTCACCCCTCCACTTT. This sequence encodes CASSLARELGSPLHF.